The 29 T cell receptor beta chains listed next were all sequenced from one sample in a study of blood T cells in healthy people across ages. A J-beta primer mix and a sample-barcoded 5' primer were used in a second PCR of roughly 7 to 12 cycles. Via MiXCR, TCRdb re-called the 5' RACE reads, giving one row per CDR3 protein. This sample has hundreds of thousands of distinct CDR3 sequences, with 35% to 50% found just once. The sequenced material came from blood. These receptor sequences come from an elderly man in good health.

The chain uses TRBV7-2 and TRBJ2-2; D is possibly TRBD1 (5 bases). This CDR3 comprises 16 residues. The ends were cut back, 5 bases at V and 0 bases at J, with 13 bases in the middle. From germline, CDR1 is SGHTA and CDR2 FQGNSA. This CDR3 is CASSAQGPANTGELFF. For the CDR3, the DNA is TGTGCCAGCAGCGCGCAGGGCCCCGCGAACACCGGGGAGCTGTTTTTT.

A few counts support this clonotype. The chain recombines TRBV7-2 with TRBJ1-1; a possible D gene is TRBD1 (5 bases). This CDR3 contains 14 residues. Germline V gives CDR1 SGHTA, CDR2 FQGNSA. V gave up 5 bases and J gave up 5 bases, with 15 bases separating them. CDR3 sequence reads: CASSPTGQITEAFF. The DNA of the CDR3 is TGTGCCAGCAGCCCAACGGGGCAGATAACTGAAGCTTTCTTT.

The V and J genes are TRBV2 and TRBJ1-2; 7 nucleotides match TRBD1. This CDR3 spans 16 amino acids. Germline values: CDR1 SNHLY, CDR2 FYNNEI. V dropped 2 bases and J dropped 4; count of bases not matched to a gene: 10. This chain's CDR3 is CASSESGARGAYGYTF. The CDR3 coding sequence is TGTGCCAGCAGTGAATCTGGTGCCAGGGGGGCCTATGGCTACACCTTC. Variable domain in full (rest from reference TRBV2 and TRBJ1-2): EPEVTQTPSHQVTQMGQEVILRCVPISNHLYFYWYRQILGQKVEFLVSFYNNEISEKSEIFDDQFSVERPDGSNFTLKIRSTKLEDSAMYFCASSESGARGAYGYTFGSGTRLTVV.

The V and J genes are TRBV3-1 and TRBJ2-7, with 9 nucleotides matching TRBD1. The J call may be incorrect, as the DNA end agrees better with TRBJ2-5. Germline values: CDR1 LGHDT, CDR2 YNNKEL (reference sequence). This CDR3 contains 14 residues. The CDR3 DNA reads as TGTGCCAGCAGCCTTCGGACAGGGGACGAGACCCAGTACTTC. Translating gives CASSLRTGDETQYF.

On this clonotype: Since a much larger clone is just one base distant, this may be a read error. This rearrangement joins TRBV29-1 to TRBJ2-1; the D gene is possibly TRBD1 (6 bases). The DNA end favors TRBJ2-7, so the J call may be wrong. The CDR3 contains 15 residues. The germline V gene encodes CDR1 SQVTM and CDR2 ANQGSEA. CDR3 sequence: CSGEKGGAAYNEQYF. The CDR3 region has the DNA TGCAGCGGCGAAAAAGGGGGTGCCGCCTACAATGAGCAGTACTTC.

This clonotype showed up just a few times. The chain couples TRBV7-2 to TRBJ2-3; no firm D call. The germline V gene has CDR1 SGHTA and CDR2 FQGNSA. Trimming pared 1 base from V and 1 base from J, leaving 6 bases between. The CDR3 loop spans 14 amino acids. CDR3 in amino acids: CASSLDQGTDTQYF. The DNA for the CDR3 is TGTGCCAGCAGCTTAGATCAGGGCACAGATACGCAGTATTTT.

This chain connects TRBV5-1 to TRBJ2-2; TRBD2 might be the D (6 bases). Per germline, CDR1 SGHRS and CDR2 YFSETQ. Trimming shortened V by 6 bases and J by 4 bases, and 13 bases separated the two germline ends. This CDR3 contains 14 residues. CDR3 loop: CASNSEGLTGELFF. The CDR3 region has the DNA TGCGCCAGCAACTCGGAGGGGCTCACCGGGGAGCTGTTTTTT.

This clonotype occurred a few times. V and J are TRBV7-9 and TRBJ2-3; 11 nucleotides line up with TRBD2. Trimming took 6 bases from V and 3 from J; bases not matched to a gene: 8. In germline, CDR1 is SEHNR, CDR2 FQNEAQ (reference sequence). The length of the CDR3 is 16 residues. The CDR3 loop reads CASSLGTSGMTDTQYF. CDR3 nucleotide sequence: TGTGCCAGCAGTCTTGGGACTAGCGGTATGACAGATACGCAGTATTTT.

This sequence joins TRBV3-1 and TRBJ2-5, with TRBD2 matching 16 bases. The V and J ends lost 5 bases and 4 bases, in that order; junction bases with no gene match: 7. CDR3 length: 17 amino acids. Germline loops: CDR1 LGHDT, CDR2 YNNKEL (reference sequence). CDR3: CASSSGTSGGALETQYF. In DNA form, the CDR3 reads TGTGCCAGCAGCTCCGGGACTAGCGGGGGGGCTCTAGAGACCCAGTACTTC.

This clonotype was detected many times. The gene calls are TRBV20-1 and TRBJ2-5; D is possibly TRBD1 (6 bases). The CDR3 is made up of 13 amino acids. Germline V gives CDR1 DFQATT, CDR2 SNEGSKA (reference sequence). V lost 1 base and J 2 bases, leaving 8 bases between the germline ends. The DNA of the CDR3 is TGCAGTGCTAGAGGGACAGTTCAAGAGACCCAGTACTTC. Encoded protein: CSARGTVQETQYF.

V usage is TRBV9 and J usage is TRBJ2-5; 7 positions agree with TRBD2. The DNA end favors TRBJ2-7, so the J call may be wrong. The CDR3 sequence is 15 residues long. Germline CDR1 reads SGDLS; CDR2 reads YYNGEE. The CDR3 sequence: CASSTGGGGPYEQYF. As DNA, the CDR3 is TGTGCCAGCAGTACGGGTGGCGGGGGACCCTACGAGCAGTACTTC.

There are a few counts of this clonotype. CDR3 sequence: CASSQGTGTNYGYTF. Here the CDR3 DNA reads TGCGCCAGCAGCCAAGGAACAGGGACTAACTATGGCTACACCTTC. This sequence joins TRBV4-3 and TRBJ1-2; maybe TRBD1 (6 bases). V was clipped by 1 base and J by 0 bases, with 9 bases between them. CDR3 length: 15 amino acids. Germline V gene lookup returns CDR1 LGHNA and CDR2 YSLEER.

The sample holds a few counts of this clonotype. The chain uses TRBV24-1 and TRBJ2-1; perhaps D is TRBD1 or TRBD2 (5 bases each). V was clipped by 6 bases and J by 4 bases, with 15 bases between them. The CDR3 spans 15 residues. Germline V gene sequence: CDR1 KGHDR, CDR2 SFDVKD. CDR3 in amino acids: CATSFPGTAYNEQFF. The DNA for the CDR3 is TGTGCCACCAGTTTCCCCGGGACGGCGTACAATGAGCAGTTCTTC.

Concerning this clonotype itself: One junction end does not reproduce the germline sequence, and a read error may be involved. The chain joins TRBV11-2 to TRBJ2-4; D might be TRBD1 or TRBD2, each matching 5 bases. The J call could be wrong; TRBJ2-7 is a better fit for the DNA end. The germline V gene encodes CDR1 SGHAT and CDR2 FQNNGV. This CDR3 has 13 residues. The chain's CDR3 is CAGSFSGSYEQYF. CDR3 DNA: TGTGCCGGCAGCTTCTCAGGGAGTTACGAGCAGTACTTC.

This chain uses TRBV20-1 with TRBJ2-5; no firm D call. This CDR3 has 11 amino acids. Germline V gives CDR1 DFQATT, CDR2 SNEGSKA (reference sequence). With 4 bases removed from V and 2 bases from J, the gap between germline ends came to 5 bases. The CDR3 coding sequence is TGCAGTGCTATTTTTCAAGAGACCCAGTACTTC. It specifies CSAIFQETQYF.

This clonotype came up a few times. CDR3 in DNA: TGCGCCAGCAGCGTCCCGACACAGAACACTGAAGCTTTCTTT. Amino acids: CASSVPTQNTEAFF. This rearrangement joins TRBV5-1 to TRBJ1-1; D uncertain. Deletions cut 4 bases from V and 1 base from J, with 11 bases between. The CDR3 runs to 14 residues. CDR1 is SGHRS and CDR2 is YFSETQ in the germline V gene.

This clonotype was picked up a small number of times. This clone may be a read error of a much larger clone one base away. The J gene is TRBJ2-3, the V gene TRBV24-1; D gene unclear. Trimming took off 5 bases at V and 2 bases at J, with 19 bases between the two ends. This CDR3 has 17 amino acids. Germline V CDR1 and CDR2: KGHDR, SFDVKD. The CDR3 DNA sequence: TGTGCCACCAGTGCCCCGCTGGGCCAGGAGACCACAGATACGCAGTATTTT. The encoded protein is CATSAPLGQETTDTQYF.

This clonotype was counted between two and nine times. The chain joins TRBV28 to TRBJ2-5; D may match TRBD1 or TRBD2 (5 bases each). This CDR3 spans 16 amino acids. Germline CDR1 reads MDHEN; CDR2 reads SYDVKM. With 5 bases removed from V and 1 base from J, the gap between germline ends came to 17 bases. Here the CDR3 reads CASSLTGTFLQETQYF. The DNA for the CDR3 is TGTGCCAGCAGTCTAACCGGGACCTTTCTCCAAGAGACCCAGTACTTC.

V is TRBV12-3 or TRBV12-4 and J is TRBJ1-5; TRBD1 agrees at 8 bases. J was trimmed by 4 bases and V by 3 bases; bases with no gene match: 11. This CDR3 has 17 residues. The CDR3 sequence: CASSFSGGGTSNQPQHF. As DNA, the CDR3 is TGTGCCAGCAGTTTCTCAGGGGGCGGAACAAGTAATCAGCCCCAGCATTTT.

In its sample, this clonotype was seen once. The chain carries TRBV30 and TRBJ1-2; perhaps TRBD1 as D (5 bases). The V end was cut by 5 bases, the J end by 0 bases, with 7 bases between. This CDR3 contains 12 residues. Germline CDR1 reads GTSNPN; CDR2 reads SVGIG (reference sequence). CDR3 amino acids: CAWLGPNYGYTF. The CDR3 nucleotides read TGTGCCTGGTTGGGACCTAACTATGGCTACACCTTC.

V gene TRBV4-1 combines with J gene TRBJ2-3, with D perhaps matching TRBD2 (5 bases). Per germline, CDR1 MGHRA and CDR2 YSYEKL. This CDR3 region has 18 residues. Trimming removed 1 base from V and 0 bases from J, with 17 bases in between. As DNA, the CDR3 is TGCGCCAGCAGCCAAGGAAGAGGGAAGAGCTCTAGCACAGATACGCAGTATTTT. It translates to CASSQGRGKSSSTDTQYF.

This chain links TRBV20-1 with TRBJ2-7; 9 bases map to TRBD1. Germline CDR1 is DFQATT and CDR2 is SNEGSKA (reference sequence). The CDR3 loop spans 15 amino acids. V was pared by 0 bases and J by 1 base, with 4 bases of the junction left unmatched. CDR3 bases: TGCAGTGCTAGAGATGGGACAGGGCGATCCTACGAGCAGTACTTC. It translates to CSARDGTGRSYEQYF.

This rearrangement joins TRBV2 to TRBJ1-4; 7 bases fit TRBD1. The germline CDR1 and CDR2 sequences are SNHLY and FYNNEI. V was clipped by 6 bases and J by 7 bases; unmatched bases: 8. The CDR3 has 14 amino acids. The CDR3 sequence is CASRMTTGVEKLFF. CDR3 nucleotides: TGTGCCAGCAGGATGACAACAGGGGTTGAAAAACTGTTTTTT.

The CDR3 loop reads CSARGPLRRVIGDTQYF. The CDR3 DNA reads as TGCAGTGCTAGAGGCCCCCTACGCAGGGTTATTGGGGATACGCAGTATTTT. The V and J genes are TRBV20-1 and TRBJ2-3; perhaps TRBD1 as D (5 bases). The CDR3 is 17 amino acids. Trimming removed 1 base at V and 6 bases at J, with 23 bases between. Germline V gives CDR1 DFQATT, CDR2 SNEGSKA (reference sequence).

The V and J genes are TRBV5-1 and TRBJ2-3, with 7 bases that match TRBD2. The V gene's germline CDR1 is SGHRS and CDR2 YFSETQ. The CDR3 runs 15 residues. After removal of 1 base from V and 4 bases from J, the junction contained 6 bases not matched to a gene. As DNA, the CDR3 is TGCGCCAGCAGCTTGAGGGCGGGAGCGGCAGATACGCAGTATTTT. Its protein is CASSLRAGAADTQYF.

The chain couples TRBV28 to TRBJ1-2; D uncertain. The CDR3 sequence is 15 residues long. Germline V gene data show CDR1 as MDHEN and CDR2 as SYDVKM. The V and J ends lost 4 bases and 0 bases respectively, with 12 bases between them. The CDR3 coding sequence is TGTGCCAGCAGTTCCCCCCGCGGCACTAACTATGGCTACACCTTC. Protein sequence: CASSSPRGTNYGYTF.

Details on this clonotype: One end of the junction fails to match germline, which may point to a read error. The chain has TRBV5-1 and TRBJ2-7, with TRBD1 matching over 9 bases. The CDR3 length is 15 residues. Germline CDR1 reads SGHRS; CDR2 reads YFSETQ. The DNA of the CDR3 is TGCGCCAGCAGCTTGGAGGGACAGGGATACGACGAGCGGTACTTC. Translating it yields CASSLEGQGYDERYF.

This CDR3 reads CASNGGGFGANVLTF. In DNA form, the CDR3 reads TGCGCCAGCAACGGAGGGGGTTTTGGGGCCAACGTCCTGACTTTC. The gene calls are TRBV5-1 and TRBJ2-6, with D perhaps being TRBD1 or TRBD2 (6 bases each). There are 15 residues in the CDR3. Germline-derived CDR1 and CDR2 are SGHRS and YFSETQ. V lost 6 bases and J lost 3, with 13 bases in between. Complete variable domain (other parts from reference TRBV5-1 and TRBJ2-6): KAGVTQTPRYLIKTRGQQVTLSCSPISGHRSVSWYQQTPGQGLQFLFEYFSETQRNKGNFPGRFSGRQFSNSRSEMNVSTLELGDSALYLCASNGGGFGANVLTFGAGSRLTVL.

The V call is TRBV7-2, the J call TRBJ2-5; TRBD2 matches 14 bases. In germline, CDR1 is SGHTA, CDR2 FQGNSA. This CDR3 has 18 amino acids. After removal of 0 bases from V and 2 bases from J, the junction contained 5 bases not matched to a gene. The CDR3 DNA follows: TGTGCCAGCAGCTTAGCGTGGACTAGCGGGGGGAGACAAGAGACCCAGTACTTC. It encodes CASSLAWTSGGRQETQYF.